Sequencing of this TCR beta chain was carried out in a study of control samples from healthy donors and cancer patients. The CDR3 consists of 14 residues. V dropped 6 bases and J dropped 5; count of bases not matched to a gene: 8. The germline gives CDR1 MNHEY, CDR2 SVGAGI. Libraries were prepared by immunoSEQ multiplex PCR; TCRdb keeps only in-frame clonotypes and omits some of them. The table has fewer than 90,000 clones, about 93% seen once; the top ten hold 6.2%. This clone was found once. The clonotype comes from a woman aged 40 to 55 in good health. This chain joins TRBV6-5 and TRBJ2-7, with 9 bases matching TRBD1. Sequenced sample: blood. The CDR3 spells CASRMDRGGNEQYF. CDR3 DNA sequence: TGTGCCAGCAGGATGGACAGGGGAGGTAACGAGCAGTACTTC.